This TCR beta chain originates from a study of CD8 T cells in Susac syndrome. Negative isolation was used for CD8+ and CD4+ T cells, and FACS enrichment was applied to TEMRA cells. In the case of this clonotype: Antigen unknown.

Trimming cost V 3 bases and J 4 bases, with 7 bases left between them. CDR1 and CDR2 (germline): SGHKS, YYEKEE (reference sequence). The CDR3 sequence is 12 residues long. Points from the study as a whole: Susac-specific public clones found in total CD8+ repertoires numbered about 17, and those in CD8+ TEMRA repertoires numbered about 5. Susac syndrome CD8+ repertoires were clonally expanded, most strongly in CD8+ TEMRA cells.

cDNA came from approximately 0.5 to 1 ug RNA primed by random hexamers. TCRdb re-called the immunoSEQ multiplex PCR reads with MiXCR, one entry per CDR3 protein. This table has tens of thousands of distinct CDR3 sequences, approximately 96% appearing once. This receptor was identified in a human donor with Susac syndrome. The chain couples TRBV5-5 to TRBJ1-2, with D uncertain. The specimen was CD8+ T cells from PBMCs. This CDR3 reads CASSSNSYGYTF. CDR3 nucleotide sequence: TGTGCCAGCAGCTCTAACTCCTATGGCTACACCTTC.